This T cell receptor beta chain was identified during a study of blood T cell repertoires in COVID-19. In the study overall: Whether acute or convalescent, the COVID-19 samples came from the United States, Italy and Spain. PBMCs, B-cell-depleted T cells, or T cells provided the cDNA or gDNA that made up the material.

As processed by the authors: Estimates of nucleated cell counts were drawn from the amplification of reference gene primers. Sequenced by immunoSEQ multiplex PCR; TCRdb stores in-frame clones only, minus some. That table furnishes V, J and clone size, whereas the DNA furnished D and trimming. The sample holds tens of thousands of clones, less than 80% seen once. Germline lookup yields CDR1 KGHDR and CDR2 SFDVKD. The CDR3 totals 17 residues. V dropped 3 bases and J dropped 0 bases, with 11 bases sitting between them. Material: peripheral blood. The rearrangement joins TRBV24-1 to TRBJ2-6; D is perhaps TRBD1 (6 bases). The sequence derives from a human donor in a cohort sampled during active COVID-19. The CDR3 nucleotides are TGTGCCACCAGTGATAGGTTGGACAGCTCTGGGGCCAACGTCCTGACTTTC. It specifies CATSDRLDSSGANVLTF.